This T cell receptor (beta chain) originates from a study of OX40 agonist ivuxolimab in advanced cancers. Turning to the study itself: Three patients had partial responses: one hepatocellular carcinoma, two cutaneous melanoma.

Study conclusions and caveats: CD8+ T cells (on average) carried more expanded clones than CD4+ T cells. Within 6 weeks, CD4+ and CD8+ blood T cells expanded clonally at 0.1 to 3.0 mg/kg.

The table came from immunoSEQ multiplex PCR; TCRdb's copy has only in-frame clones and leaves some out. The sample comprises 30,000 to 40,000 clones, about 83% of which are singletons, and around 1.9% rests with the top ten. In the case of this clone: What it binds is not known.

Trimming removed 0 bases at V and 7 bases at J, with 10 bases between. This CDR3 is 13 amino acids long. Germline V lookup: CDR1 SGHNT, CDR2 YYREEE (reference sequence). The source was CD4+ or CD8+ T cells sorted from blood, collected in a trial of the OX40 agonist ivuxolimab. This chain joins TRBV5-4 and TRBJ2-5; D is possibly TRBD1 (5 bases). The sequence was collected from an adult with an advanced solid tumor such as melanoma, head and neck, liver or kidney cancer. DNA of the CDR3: TGTGCCAGCAGCTTGGAGCAGGGCGCGACCCAGTACTTC. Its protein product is CASSLEQGATQYF.